This T cell receptor (beta chain) was documented in a study of blood T cells in healthy people across ages. Germline V lookup: CDR1 MNHEY, CDR2 SMNVEV (reference sequence). Trimming left V 6 bases short and J 0 bases short, with 14 bases between. The CDR3 loop spans 15 amino acids. Study-wide points: Across the age range, TCR beta diversity per million T cells fell in a roughly linear way.

Then a second PCR, running roughly 6 to 11 cycles, was carried out with a sample-barcoded 5' primer and a J-beta primer mix. TCRdb re-analysed the 5' RACE reads in MiXCR, keeping a single row per CDR3 protein. Of about 640,000 distinct CDR3 sequences in the sample, roughly 31% were seen once. This clonotype was found many times. Its antigen is not identified. This clonotype was sampled from a woman at least 80 years old in good health. Sequencing input: blood. This sequence joins TRBV27 and TRBJ1-1; no definite D call. This CDR3 is CASRGGNTVNTEAFF. As DNA, the CDR3 is TGTGCCAGCAGGGGCGGGAATACGGTGAACACTGAAGCTTTCTTT.